This T cell receptor beta chain stems from a study of metastatic and nonmetastatic thyroid tumors. Study-level information: For malignant and benign thyroid patients, tumor or nodule tissue and blood were the sources whose repertoires were compared.

In the authors' workflow: In papillary thyroid cancer, a distant-metastasis classifier was built using CDR3 differences across clinicopathological groups. TCRdb reprocessed the PCR reads via MiXCR. V and J calls and clone size were set by TCRdb, not the authors. Counted here are about 41,000 clones, approximately 24% occurring once; the ten biggest clones make up roughly 15%. This clone was observed many times. Treatment of any kind had been given to no patient before thyroid surgery. The junction had 3 bases not matched to a gene; V was cut back by 7 bases and J by 8 bases. There are 12 residues in the CDR3. The germline CDR1 and CDR2 sequences are MDHEN and SYDVKM.

The V and J genes are TRBV28 and TRBJ1-5, with 9 bases that match TRBD1. The clonotype originates from a female donor with papillary thyroid cancer or a benign thyroid nodule (not recorded which). Some clones in this sample may be carry-over from other donors' samples. Sequencing was performed on tumor tissue. CDR3 sequence: CASTGQGKPQHF. The CDR3 DNA reads TGTGCCAGCACGGGACAGGGAAAGCCCCAGCATTTT.